The 8 T cell receptor beta chains listed next were all sequenced from one sample in a study of CD8+ T cells in alopecia areata. Treatment indicated: oral pan-JAK inhibitor, 5-10 mg twice daily. Extraction of RNA preceded its reverse transcription into cDNA, which served as the sequencing template. Some clones are missing from TCRdb's copy, which holds only in-frame ones; the method was immunoSEQ multiplex PCR. The table has approximately 200,000 clones, 58% seen once. The material sequenced was CD4+ T cells sorted from blood, taken at week 24, from a patient treated with tofacitinib. The receptors were gathered from a human donor with alopecia areata.

This clone was seen only a few times. The chain joins TRBV27 to TRBJ1-1, with D unclear. With 8 bases removed from V and 2 bases from J, the gap between germline ends came to 12 bases. CDR3 size: 13 residues. CDR1 is MNHEY and CDR2 is SMNVEV in the germline V gene (reference sequence). CDR3 sequence reads: CASRLSRNTEAFF. Here the CDR3 DNA reads TGTGCCAGCCGCCTGTCCCGTAACACTGAAGCTTTCTTT.

This clone was detected a few times. The gene calls are TRBV6-1 and TRBJ2-7, with D possibly TRBD2 on 5 matching bases. CDR1 is MNHNS and CDR2 is SASEGT in the germline V gene. CDR3 length equals 13 residues. V lost 1 base, J lost 7 bases, and 11 bases lay in between. The CDR3 loop is CASSEVFGLEQYF. The CDR3 DNA reads TGTGCCAGCAGTGAAGTGTTCGGACTGGAGCAGTACTTC.

This chain uses TRBV9 with TRBJ2-3, with 9 bases that match TRBD2. V dropped 3 bases and J dropped 2; count of bases not matched to a gene: 4. Germline V gives CDR1 SGDLS, CDR2 YYNGEE. The CDR3 covers 15 residues. As DNA, the CDR3 is TGTGCCAGCAGCGGTAGCGGGAGCTTCACAGATACGCAGTATTTT. Translated, it gives CASSGSGSFTDTQYF.

The gene calls are TRBV27 and TRBJ2-7; perhaps TRBD2 as D (5 bases). V was clipped by 2 bases and J by 2 bases, with 10 bases between them. Germline V gene lookup returns CDR1 MNHEY and CDR2 SMNVEV (reference sequence). The CDR3 is 14 residues long. This CDR3 is CASSLDYGAYEQYF. DNA of the CDR3: TGTGCCAGCAGTTTAGACTATGGGGCCTACGAGCAGTACTTC.

The gene calls are TRBV6-5 and TRBJ2-5; the D is unclear. Per germline, CDR1 MNHEY and CDR2 SVGAGI. The CDR3 is 11 amino acids. CDR3 DNA: TGTGCTTCGTCGGGCGGAGAGACCCAGTACTTC. This sequence encodes CASSGGETQYF.

The chain couples TRBV5-1 to TRBJ2-7, with TRBD1 matching 10 bases. Germline trimming cut 2 bases from V and 2 bases from J; bases unmatched to any gene: 4. CDR1 SGHRS and CDR2 YFSETQ come from the germline V gene. There are 15 residues in the CDR3. The CDR3: CASSFEGQGTYEQYF. The CDR3, as DNA: TGCGCCAGCAGCTTTGAGGGACAGGGGACCTACGAGCAGTACTTC.

Note on this clone: A much more abundant neighbour one base away suggests this may be a read error. The chain recombines TRBV7-9 with TRBJ2-5; D not resolved. V gave up 4 bases and J gave up 3 bases, with 3 bases separating them. CDR1 and CDR2 from the germline V gene are SEHNR and FQNEAQ (reference sequence). The CDR3 is made up of 11 amino acids. CDR3: CASSYKETQYF. In nucleotides, the CDR3 is TGTGCCAGCAGCTACAAAGAGACCCAGTACTTC.

The V and J genes are TRBV29-1 and TRBJ2-7, with 9 bases that match TRBD2. The germline CDR1 and CDR2 sequences are SQVTM and ANQGSEA. V lost 6 bases and J lost 0; bases outside the gene matches: 6. This CDR3 is 14 amino acids long. The CDR3 loop is CSVNSGGPSYEQYF. The CDR3 DNA reads as TGCAGCGTGAACAGCGGGGGGCCCTCCTACGAGCAGTACTTC.